This TCR beta chain was identified during a study of blood T cell repertoires in COVID-19. Whole-study context: Sites across the United States, Italy and Spain contributed samples from acute and convalescent COVID-19.

J lost 5 bases, V lost 5 bases, and 4 bases had no gene match. Germline V gene data show CDR1 as SGHVS and CDR2 as FQNEAQ. The CDR3 is made up of 14 amino acids. The method was immunoSEQ multiplex PCR; TCRdb's version includes in-frame clones alone and lacks a portion of them. The sample lists 110,000 or so clones, 70% to 80% occurring once. This clonotype was obtained from an older man with acute or convalescent COVID-19. The sample consisted of peripheral blood. This chain joins TRBV7-8 and TRBJ2-7, with 12 bases identical to TRBD2. CDR3 loop: CASSASGRANEQYF. DNA for the CDR3: TGTGCCAGCAGCGCTAGCGGGAGGGCCAACGAGCAGTACTTC.